This TCR beta chain was captured by sequencing in a study of technical replicates of blood from a handful of donors. Profiling relied on immunoSEQ multiplex PCR, and the TCRdb table lists in-frame clones only, not all of them. The data show roughly 97,000 clones, with roughly 96% seen just once and less than 0.45% held by the top ten. After removal of 3 bases from V and 6 bases from J, the junction contained 12 bases not matched to a gene. This CDR3 has 17 residues. Germline CDR1 and CDR2: SGHTA and FQGNSA. The source material was T cells isolated from PBMCs. This chain connects TRBV7-2 to TRBJ2-2, with 8 bases identical to TRBD2. The receptor comes from a human donor in good health. The CDR3 region has the DNA TGTGCCAGCAGCTTCCACAGTTCCGGGACTAGTTCCGGGGAGCTGTTTTTT. Protein sequence: CASSFHSSGTSSGELFF.